This T cell receptor beta chain stems from a study of T cell responses to AZD1222 COVID-19 vaccine. Points from the study as a whole: Researchers report vaccine-associated CD4 TCRs spanning spike, with dominance at 160-218 and 743-854. Increased Spike-specific TCR breadth and depth were observed after two AZD1222 doses. Clonal diversity was possibly underestimated, and white British individuals and females predominated among donors. None of the repertoires were sampled until the peak T cell response had passed.

Germline values: CDR1 LNHNV, CDR2 YYDKDF (reference sequence). V was trimmed by 2 bases and J by 3 bases, leaving 11 bases between them. There are 15 residues in the CDR3. TCRdb's copy holds only in-frame clones and misses some; the assay was immunoSEQ multiplex PCR. The table records about 120,000 clones, 85% to 95% of them present only once. As concerns this clone: What it recognizes is unknown.

The gene calls are TRBV15 and TRBJ1-5, with TRBD1 as a possible D gene (5 bases). This clonotype was sampled from an adult who received the AZD1222 COVID-19 vaccine. The material was peripheral blood, obtained 28 days after the second AZD1222 dose. The CDR3, as DNA: TGTGCCACCAGCAGAACCGGGACGGACAATCAGCCCCAGCATTTT. Protein: CATSRTGTDNQPQHF.